A single TCR beta chain is shown here with its context. What it binds is not known. The record originates from a study of T cell responses to AZD1222 COVID-19 vaccine. Study observations and caveats: A mostly white British donor set with more females was recruited, and clonal diversity was possibly underestimated.

Sequencing was performed with immunoSEQ multiplex PCR; in TCRdb, only in-frame clones are kept and a portion is missing. The sample shows fewer than 200,000 clones, about 86% of them seen only once. The CDR3 spans 15 residues. Looked up from germline, CDR1 is MNHEY and CDR2 is SMNVEV (reference sequence). V lost 3 bases and J lost 5, with 14 bases in between. The sequences come from peripheral blood, collected on day 0 of AZD1222 vaccination. This rearrangement joins TRBV27 to TRBJ2-1; weak D call: TRBD2 (5 bases). The TCR sequence derives from an adult in good health. For the CDR3, the DNA is TGTGCCAGCAGTTTCCTCACTAGATCTGACAATGAGCAGTTCTTC. Its protein product is CASSFLTRSDNEQFF.